This TCR beta chain stems from a study of shared clonotypes between healthy human individuals. It was CD45RO-negative cells, positively selected for CCR7, that made up naive CD8 cells, with terminally differentiated effector memory CD45RA+ cells excluded. The CDR3 has 22 amino acids. The trim removed 0 bases at V and 2 bases at J, leaving 27 bases unmatched. CDR1 and CDR2 from the germline V gene are SQVTM and ANQGSEA. Method: immunoSEQ multiplex PCR; TCRdb's copy keeps in-frame clones and lacks some. The sample contains 760,000 or so clones, about 96% of which appear only once. Sequencing was done on a sample of naive CD8+ T cells sorted from blood. The chain recombines TRBV29-1 with TRBJ2-5, with 7 bases that match TRBD2. The TCR was taken from a man aged 25 to 40 in good health. The CDR3 spells CSVEDIRFRAGESSMSQETQYF. CDR3 DNA: TGCAGCGTTGAAGATATAAGGTTTAGGGCGGGAGAATCGTCTATGTCTCAAGAGACCCAGTACTTC. Full variable domain (outside the CDR3, taken from reference TRBV29-1 and TRBJ2-5): SAVISQKPSRDICQRGTSLTIQCQVDSQVTMMFWYRQQPGQSLTLIATANQGSEATYESGFVIDKFPISRPNLTFSTLTVSNMSPEDSSIYLCSVEDIRFRAGESSMSQETQYFGPGTRLLVL.